A single sample gave rise to the 28 T cell receptor beta chains below, sequenced in a study of OX40 agonist ivuxolimab in advanced cancers. The data were produced by immunoSEQ multiplex PCR, yet TCRdb's version contains in-frame clones alone and is incomplete. This table holds some 74,000 clones, around 85% found once. The sequences come from CD4+ or CD8+ T cells sorted from blood, collected in a trial of the OX40 agonist ivuxolimab. All receptors come from an adult with an advanced solid tumor such as melanoma, head and neck, liver or kidney cancer.

This clone was observed a single time. The chain uses TRBV11-1 and TRBJ2-3; D remains ambiguous. Germline CDR1 and CDR2: SGHAT and FQDESV (reference sequence). V gave up 3 bases and J gave up 5 bases, with 3 bases separating them. This CDR3 is 11 amino acids long. The CDR3 DNA is TGTGCCAGCAGCTTCGGAGATACGCAGTATTTT. It yields the protein CASSFGDTQYF. The entire variable domain, with the rest obtained from reference TRBV11-1 and TRBJ2-3, is as follows: EAEVAQSPRYKITEKSQAVAFWCDPISGHATLYWYRQILGQGPELLVQFQDESVVDDSQLPKDRFSAERLKGVDSTLKIQPAELGDSAMYLCASSFGDTQYFGPGTRLTVL.

The chain carries TRBV6-1 and TRBJ2-5, with 13 bases lining up with TRBD2. The CDR3 contains 14 residues. V lost 8 bases to trimming and J lost 5 bases; unmatched junction nucleotides: 5. Germline CDR1 and CDR2: MNHNS and SASEGT. CDR3 in amino acids: CASLTSGRMETQYF. CDR3 nucleotide sequence: TGTGCCAGCTTGACTAGCGGGAGGATGGAGACCCAGTACTTC.

The chain uses TRBV5-6 and TRBJ1-1; D possibly corresponds to TRBD1 (5 bases). With 4 bases removed from V and 10 bases from J, the gap between germline ends came to 17 bases. Germline loops: CDR1 SGHDT, CDR2 YYEEEE. The CDR3 loop spans 13 amino acids. The CDR3 DNA follows: TGTGCCAGCAGCACCCGCCTTAGGGGTAGAGCTTTCTTT. Amino acid sequence: CASSTRLRGRAFF.

The chain recombines TRBV7-6 with TRBJ2-1, with 12 positions matching TRBD2. Per the germline V gene, CDR1 is SGHVS and CDR2 is FNYEAQ. The ends lost 5 bases at V and 6 bases at J; junction bases unmatched: 8. The CDR3 is 16 residues long. In DNA form, the CDR3 reads TGTGCCAGCAGCCTTTCGACTAGCGGGAGAGTCAATGAGCAGTTCTTC. Translating gives CASSLSTSGRVNEQFF.

The chain uses TRBV7-6 and TRBJ2-2; the D gene is possibly TRBD2 (5 bases). There are 15 residues in the CDR3. Germline V gives CDR1 SGHVS, CDR2 FNYEAQ. Trimming took 4 bases from V and 0 from J, leaving 9 bases between them. CDR3 nucleotides: TGTGCCAGCAGCTCACGGGATTCGAACACCGGGGAGCTGTTTTTT. As protein: CASSSRDSNTGELFF.

The sample holds one count of this clone. The chain joins TRBV7-9 to TRBJ2-7; possible D gene TRBD1, 6 bases. The CDR3 is 14 amino acids. Germline loops: CDR1 SEHNR, CDR2 FQNEAQ (reference sequence). Trimming removed 5 bases at V and 7 bases at J, with 18 bases between. CDR3 bases: TGTGCCAGCAGCCAGGTTCCTGCAGGGGCGGAGCAGTACTTC. This gives the protein CASSQVPAGAEQYF.

The chain joins TRBV28 to TRBJ1-5; D not certain. Germline loops: CDR1 MDHEN, CDR2 SYDVKM. With 5 bases removed from V and 5 bases from J, the gap between germline ends came to 10 bases. The CDR3 loop spans 13 amino acids. The DNA of the CDR3 is TGTGCCAGCAGTGGAGTTGGCCATCAGCCCCAGCATTTT. Translation gives CASSGVGHQPQHF.

This clone was observed at least ten times. This rearrangement joins TRBV2 to TRBJ1-3, with TRBD1 as a possible D gene (5 bases). The V end was cut by 7 bases, the J end by 6 bases, with 16 bases between. CDR1 and CDR2 from the germline V gene are SNHLY and FYNNEI. The CDR3 covers 14 residues. CDR3 sequence (DNA): TGTGCCAGCAATAGGGGCCCCGGAGAAAACACCATATATTTT. Its protein product is CASNRGPGENTIYF.

J is TRBJ1-2 and V is TRBV28; 10 bases align to TRBD1. Germline-derived CDR1 and CDR2 are MDHEN and SYDVKM. The CDR3 runs 16 residues. V lost 3 bases to trimming and J lost 5 bases; unmatched junction nucleotides: 9. Written as DNA, the CDR3 is TGTGCCAGCAGTTTGTCCGGGACAGGGGAGGGGTATGGCTACACCTTC. This codes for CASSLSGTGEGYGYTF.

V is TRBV4-1 and J is TRBJ2-7; 10 bases agree with TRBD2. The CDR3 loop spans 15 amino acids. Trimming took 1 base from V and 3 from J; bases not matched to a gene: 3. Germline V gives CDR1 MGHRA, CDR2 YSYEKL. As DNA, the CDR3 is TGCGCCAGCAGCCAAGGCACTAGCGGGAACTACGAGCAGTACTTC. This sequence encodes CASSQGTSGNYEQYF.

This rearrangement joins TRBV19 to TRBJ1-1, with 11 nucleotides matching TRBD1. The junction had 13 bases not matched to a gene; V was cut back by 3 bases and J by 4 bases. The germline gives CDR1 LNHDA, CDR2 SQIVND (reference sequence). The CDR3 totals 18 residues. The CDR3 loop reads CASSMALGTGGFGTEAFF. The CDR3 DNA follows: TGTGCCAGTAGTATGGCACTTGGGACAGGGGGATTCGGCACTGAAGCTTTCTTT. Looking up the rest from reference TRBV19 and TRBJ1-1 gives the full variable domain: DGGITQSPKYLFRKEGQNVTLSCEQNLNHDAMYWYRQDPGQGLRLIYYSQIVNDFQKGDIAEGYSVSREKKESFPLTVTSAQKNPTAFYLCASSMALGTGGFGTEAFFGQGTRLTVV.

This sequence joins TRBV9 and TRBJ2-1; TRBD1 agrees at 10 bases. The germline V gene has CDR1 SGDLS and CDR2 YYNGEE. J lost 3 bases, V lost 0 bases, and 6 bases had no gene match. This CDR3 has 17 amino acids. For the CDR3, the DNA is TGTGCCAGCAGCGTAGAAGGGGGACAGGGGCTCTACAATGAGCAGTTCTTC. The encoded protein is CASSVEGGQGLYNEQFF.

The table lists this clone with a count of one. The chain carries TRBV12-5 and TRBJ1-1, with D possibly TRBD1 on 5 matching bases. CDR1 and CDR2 (germline): LGHNT, FRNRAP. Trimming removed 2 bases from V and 4 bases from J, with 8 bases in between. CDR3 length equals 13 residues. CDR3 sequence (DNA): TGTGCTAGTGGTTTGTTTGGGGGCACTGAAGCTTTCTTT. Translated, it gives CASGLFGGTEAFF.

The chain joins TRBV28 to TRBJ1-5; 9 positions match TRBD1. The CDR3 is made up of 18 amino acids. The germline gives CDR1 MDHEN, CDR2 SYDVKM. The junction had 15 bases not matched to a gene; V was cut back by 3 bases and J by 6 bases. The CDR3 coding sequence is TGTGCCAGCAGTTTCCTCTCCTTACAGGGGGCGCAGGGTCAGCCCCAGCATTTT. Its translation: CASSFLSLQGAQGQPQHF.

The J gene is TRBJ1-2, the V gene TRBV6-1, with unresolved D. Germline CDR1 is MNHNS and CDR2 is SASEGT. The V gene lost 3 bases and the J gene lost 4 bases, with 6 bases spanning the gap. The CDR3 totals 12 residues. CDR3 sequence reads: CASSDRIYGYTF. The CDR3 nucleotides read TGTGCCAGCAGTGACAGGATCTATGGCTACACCTTC.

A single count supports this clone. This chain uses TRBV9 with TRBJ2-2; no firm D call. Germline CDR1 reads SGDLS; CDR2 reads YYNGEE. V lost 0 bases, J lost 6 bases, and 12 bases lay in between. The CDR3 loop spans 15 amino acids. Written as DNA, the CDR3 is TGTGCCAGCAGCGTAGGGGGTTTTGGAGCCGGGGAGCTGTTTTTT. Protein sequence: CASSVGGFGAGELFF.

The rearrangement links TRBV2 to TRBJ1-2; D perhaps matches TRBD1 (5 bases). Trimming cost V 4 bases and J 4 bases, with 16 bases left between them. Germline V gives CDR1 SNHLY, CDR2 FYNNEI. The CDR3 loop spans 15 amino acids. CDR3 amino acids: CASSAPERGTYGYTF. DNA of the CDR3: TGTGCCAGCAGTGCCCCGGAGAGGGGTACCTATGGCTACACCTTC.

The chain uses TRBV5-1 and TRBJ1-4; D may be TRBD1 (5 bases). The germline V gene encodes CDR1 SGHRS and CDR2 YFSETQ. Trimming stripped 0 bases from V and 2 bases from J, with 5 bases between. The length of the CDR3 is 14 residues. CDR3 nucleotides: TGCGCCAGCAGCTTGGGGGGGACTAATGAAAAACTGTTTTTT. This translates into CASSLGGTNEKLFF.

The gene calls are TRBV4-3 and TRBJ2-1; TRBD2 is a possible D gene (5 bases). CDR3 length equals 17 residues. V lost 0 bases and J 6 bases, leaving 18 bases between the germline ends. From germline, CDR1 is LGHNA and CDR2 YSLEER. The CDR3 loop is CASSQDSFGIAFNEQFF. Here the CDR3 DNA reads TGCGCCAGCAGCCAAGATTCATTCGGGATCGCCTTCAATGAGCAGTTCTTC.

The chain recombines TRBV7-2 with TRBJ2-1; D is unclear. Germline-derived CDR1 and CDR2 are SGHTA and FQGNSA. The CDR3 has 13 amino acids. V lost 5 bases and J lost 4, with 9 bases in between. This CDR3 is CASSPPSYNEQFF. The DNA for the CDR3 is TGTGCCAGCAGCCCCCCCTCGTACAATGAGCAGTTCTTC.

This chain connects TRBV4-1 to TRBJ1-4; tentative D call: TRBD1 (5 bases). Germline loops: CDR1 MGHRA, CDR2 YSYEKL. V lost 4 bases to trimming and J lost 5 bases, with 11 bases between them. This CDR3 has 14 residues. The CDR3 DNA follows: TGCGCCAGCAGCCGGGGAGGGGTGAATGAAAAACTGTTTTTT. Protein: CASSRGGVNEKLFF.

The V gene is TRBV30, the J gene TRBJ2-7; D gene unclear. The V end lost 0 bases, the J end lost 3 bases, and 12 bases lay between the germline ends. The CDR3 covers 14 residues. Per germline, CDR1 GTSNPN and CDR2 SVGIG (reference sequence). CDR3 nucleotide sequence: TGTGCCTGGAGTGTTTTTGGGAACATCTACGAGCAGTACTTC. Its translation: CAWSVFGNIYEQYF.

This clone was counted once. The chain has TRBV4-2 and TRBJ2-3; 10 nucleotides agree with TRBD2. The CDR3 has 16 amino acids. V lost 0 bases and J lost 6; bases outside the gene matches: 6. The germline V gene has CDR1 LGHNA and CDR2 YNFKEQ. The CDR3 spells CASSQDAASGSDTQYF. For the CDR3, the DNA is TGTGCCAGCAGCCAAGATGCGGCTAGCGGGAGTGATACGCAGTATTTT.

To note about this clone: One end of the junction fails to match germline, which may point to a read error. The chain recombines TRBV19 with TRBJ2-1; TRBD1 might be the D (5 bases). The germline gives CDR1 LNHDA, CDR2 SQIVND (reference sequence). The CDR3 length is 13 residues. This CDR3 is CASSLDSYNEQFF. CDR3 nucleotides: TGTGCCAGTAGTTTAGACAGTTACAATGAGCAGTTCTTC.

The chain is built from TRBV5-4 and TRBJ2-1; D not certain. There are 13 residues in the CDR3. Trimming took off 4 bases at V and 0 bases at J, with 5 bases between the two ends. Germline loops: CDR1 SGHNT, CDR2 YYREEE (reference sequence). DNA for the CDR3: TGTGCCAGCAGCCAAAGCTCCTACAATGAGCAGTTCTTC. Translation gives CASSQSSYNEQFF.

The V and J genes are TRBV7-9 and TRBJ2-6, with a weak D call TRBD2 (5 bases). V was trimmed by 10 bases and J by 4 bases, leaving 14 bases between them. This CDR3 has 14 amino acids. Germline CDR1 reads SEHNR; CDR2 reads FQNEAQ (reference sequence). As DNA, the CDR3 is TGTGCCATCGACGGGTTAGCGGGGGCCAACGTCCTGACTTTC. It specifies CAIDGLAGANVLTF.

The V gene is TRBV19, the J gene TRBJ2-5, with 10 positions matching TRBD2. With 4 bases clipped from V and 3 bases from J, the junction kept 14 bases outside the gene matches. Germline values: CDR1 LNHDA, CDR2 SQIVND (reference sequence). CDR3 length equals 18 residues. The CDR3 is CASSTTRLAGEPEETQYF. The CDR3 DNA sequence: TGTGCCAGTAGTACCACTCGGCTAGCGGGAGAACCCGAAGAGACCCAGTACTTC.

The V call is TRBV7-9, the J call TRBJ1-3; 8 bases fit TRBD1. The CDR3 has 13 amino acids. V trimming: 3 bases; J trimming: 8 bases; junction bases outside the gene matches: 3. Per the germline V gene, CDR1 is SEHNR and CDR2 is FQNEAQ (reference sequence). The chain's CDR3 is CASSFSQGDTIYF. Written as DNA, the CDR3 is TGTGCCAGCAGCTTCTCACAGGGGGACACCATATATTTT.